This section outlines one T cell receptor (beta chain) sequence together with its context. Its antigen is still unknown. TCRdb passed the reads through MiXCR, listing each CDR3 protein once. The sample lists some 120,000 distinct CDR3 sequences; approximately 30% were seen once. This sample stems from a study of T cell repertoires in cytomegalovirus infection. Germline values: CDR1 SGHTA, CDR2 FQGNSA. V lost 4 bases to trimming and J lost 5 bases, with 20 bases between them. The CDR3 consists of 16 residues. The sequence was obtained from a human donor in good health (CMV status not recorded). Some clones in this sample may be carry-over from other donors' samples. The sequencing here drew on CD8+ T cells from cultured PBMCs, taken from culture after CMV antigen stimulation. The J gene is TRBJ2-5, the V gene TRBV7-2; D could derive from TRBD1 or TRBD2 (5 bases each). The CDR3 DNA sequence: TGTGCCAGCAGCTCGGTACGAGGGGTGACGGGTGAGACCCAGTACTTC. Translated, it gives CASSSVRGVTGETQYF.